Sequencing of this TCR beta chain was carried out in a study of blood T cell repertoires in COVID-19. This CDR3 region has 16 residues. Trimming took 5 bases from V and 4 from J; bases not matched to a gene: 11. CDR1 SGHAT and CDR2 FQNNGV come from the germline V gene. Researchers sorted participants into cohorts using their self-reported clinical history. The study recruited exposed participants who had met a COVID-19 case within 2 weeks before entry. Sequenced by immunoSEQ multiplex PCR; TCRdb stores in-frame clones only, minus some. Of fewer than 250,000 clones listed, 88% were seen once; the top ten hold over 3.5%.

The V and J genes are TRBV11-2 and TRBJ2-1, with TRBD2 identical over 7 bases. The sequenced sample consisted of PBMCs or T cells enriched from blood (not recorded which). This TCR came from a woman aged 25 to 39 who had been exposed to COVID-19. The CDR3 bases are TGTGCCAGCAGCCCAGTAAGCCTAGCGGCATACAATGAGCAGTTCTTC. This encodes CASSPVSLAAYNEQFF.